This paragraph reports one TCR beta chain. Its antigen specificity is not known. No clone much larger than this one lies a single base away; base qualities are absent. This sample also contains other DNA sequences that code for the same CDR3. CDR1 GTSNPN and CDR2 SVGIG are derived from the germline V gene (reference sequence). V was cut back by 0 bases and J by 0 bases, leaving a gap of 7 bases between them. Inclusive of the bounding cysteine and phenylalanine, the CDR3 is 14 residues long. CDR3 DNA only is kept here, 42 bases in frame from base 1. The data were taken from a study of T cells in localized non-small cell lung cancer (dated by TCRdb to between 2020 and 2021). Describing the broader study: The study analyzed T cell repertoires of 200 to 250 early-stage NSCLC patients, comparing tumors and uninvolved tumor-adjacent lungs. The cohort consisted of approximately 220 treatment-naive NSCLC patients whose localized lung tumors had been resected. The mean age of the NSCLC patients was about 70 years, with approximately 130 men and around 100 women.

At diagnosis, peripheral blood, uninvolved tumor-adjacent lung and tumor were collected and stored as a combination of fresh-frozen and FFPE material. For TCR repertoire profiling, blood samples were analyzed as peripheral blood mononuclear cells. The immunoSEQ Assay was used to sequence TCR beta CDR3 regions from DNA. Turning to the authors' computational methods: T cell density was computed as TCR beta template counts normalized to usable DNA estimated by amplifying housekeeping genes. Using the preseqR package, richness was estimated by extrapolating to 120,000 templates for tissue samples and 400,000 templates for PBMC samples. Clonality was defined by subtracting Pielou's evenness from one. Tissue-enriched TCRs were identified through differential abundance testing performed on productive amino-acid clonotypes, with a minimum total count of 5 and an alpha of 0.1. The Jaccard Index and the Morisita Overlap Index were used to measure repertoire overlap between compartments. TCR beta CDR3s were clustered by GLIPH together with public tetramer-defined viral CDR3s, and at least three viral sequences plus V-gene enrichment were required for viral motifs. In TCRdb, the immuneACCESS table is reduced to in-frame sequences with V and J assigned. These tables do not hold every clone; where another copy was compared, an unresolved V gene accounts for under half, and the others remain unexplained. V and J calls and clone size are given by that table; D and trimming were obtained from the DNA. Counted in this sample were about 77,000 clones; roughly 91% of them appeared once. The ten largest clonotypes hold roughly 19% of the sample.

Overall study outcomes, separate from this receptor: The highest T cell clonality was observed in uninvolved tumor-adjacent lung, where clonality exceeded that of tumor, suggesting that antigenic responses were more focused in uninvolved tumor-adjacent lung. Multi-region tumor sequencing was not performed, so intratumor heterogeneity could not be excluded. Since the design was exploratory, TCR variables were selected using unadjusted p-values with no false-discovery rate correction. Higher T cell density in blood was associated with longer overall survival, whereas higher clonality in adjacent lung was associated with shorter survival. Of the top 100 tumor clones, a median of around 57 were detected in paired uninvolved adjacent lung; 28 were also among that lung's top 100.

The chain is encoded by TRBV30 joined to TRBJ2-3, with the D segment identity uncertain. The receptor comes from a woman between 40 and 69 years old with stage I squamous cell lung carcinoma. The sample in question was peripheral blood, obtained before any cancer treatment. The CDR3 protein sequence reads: CAWSVGGSTDTQYF. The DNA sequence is TGTGCCTGGAGTGTCGGCGGTAGCACAGATACGCAGTATTTT.